This is a list of T cell receptor beta chains from one sample in a study of blood T cell repertoires in COVID-19. Here immunoSEQ multiplex PCR was the method, and the copy in TCRdb shows in-frame clones only, minus some. There are 70,000 or so clones in the sample; just over 85% occur only once, and 3.5% to 4.5% lies in the top ten. The sample was peripheral blood. These receptors were obtained from a man in his fifties with acute or convalescent COVID-19. Each CDR3 is given with its conserved first and last residue.

cdr3_aa: CASSHPSSGGETQYF; v_call: TRBV5-6; j_call: TRBJ2-5
cdr3_aa: CASSGASDRAREAFF; v_call: TRBV28; j_call: TRBJ1-1
cdr3_aa: CASSPQNSREQFF; v_call: TRBV7-2; j_call: TRBJ2-1
cdr3_aa: CASSEEQGNQPQHF; v_call: TRBV2; j_call: TRBJ1-5
cdr3_aa: CASSLGGGPNNEQFF; v_call: TRBV5-1; j_call: TRBJ2-1
cdr3_aa: CASSAPNSRPTFF; v_call: TRBV19; j_call: TRBJ2-1
cdr3_aa: CASSPLQGYTGELFF; v_call: TRBV5-6; j_call: TRBJ2-2
cdr3_aa: CASSVSSFGYTF; v_call: TRBV25-1; j_call: TRBJ1-2
cdr3_aa: CASSFNQGPTYEQYF; v_call: TRBV7-6; j_call: TRBJ2-7
cdr3_aa: CASSYDRDRAQYF; v_call: TRBV27; j_call: TRBJ2-3
cdr3_aa: CASSFLAGYRPLGQYF; v_call: TRBV28; j_call: TRBJ2-7
cdr3_aa: CASSLGGHGKNIQYF; v_call: TRBV11-3; j_call: TRBJ2-4
cdr3_aa: CASSQNEDQPQHF; v_call: TRBV14; j_call: TRBJ1-5
cdr3_aa: CASSPNGQLGEQFF; v_call: TRBV4-1; j_call: TRBJ2-1
cdr3_aa: CASSGSAGSNQPQHF; v_call: TRBV2; j_call: TRBJ1-5
cdr3_aa: CASSMSGLTDTQYF; v_call: TRBV6-5; j_call: TRBJ2-3
cdr3_aa: CASSKGLAGVSYEQYF; v_call: TRBV5-4; j_call: TRBJ2-7
cdr3_aa: CASSQGRGDQETQYF; v_call: TRBV4-1; j_call: TRBJ2-5
cdr3_aa: CASSLYSASYGYTF; v_call: TRBV27; j_call: TRBJ1-2
cdr3_aa: CASSQGLGGNTIYF; v_call: TRBV11-2; j_call: TRBJ1-3